The 20 T cell receptor beta chains given below trace back to one sample, sequenced in a study of T cell responses to AZD1222 COVID-19 vaccine. Sequencing used immunoSEQ multiplex PCR; TCRdb keeps in-frame clones, though not all of them. The sample has 130,000 to 150,000 clones, roughly nine tenths seen once. The material sequenced was peripheral blood, taken on day 0 of AZD1222 vaccination. The origin of the receptors is an adult in good health.

The genes are TRBV18 and TRBJ1-3; D is unresolved. Trimming removed 2 bases at V and 0 bases at J, with 8 bases between. This CDR3 is 15 amino acids long. Germline lookup yields CDR1 KGHSH and CDR2 LQKENI. For the CDR3, the DNA is TGTGCCAGCTCACCAATGGATAGCTCTGGAAACACCATATATTTT. As protein: CASSPMDSSGNTIYF.

The rearrangement uses TRBV15 and TRBJ2-1; maybe TRBD1 (6 bases). The CDR3 contains 14 residues. V gave up 3 bases and J gave up 8 bases, with 14 bases separating them. The germline CDR1 and CDR2 sequences are LNHNV and YYDKDF (reference sequence). The CDR3 sequence is CATSRSLQGHEQFF. The CDR3 nucleotides are TGTGCCACCAGCAGGAGCTTACAGGGTCATGAGCAGTTCTTC.

This clone has a single count. The rearrangement joins TRBV10-3 to TRBJ2-3, with 13 bases aligning to TRBD2. Germline V gives CDR1 ENHRY, CDR2 SYGVKD. Trimming at V came to 3 bases and at J to 3 bases, leaving 12 bases not matched to a gene. This CDR3 is 19 amino acids long. The CDR3 DNA reads as TGTGCCATCAGTGACTCCGGGACTAGCGGGGCCGCTCGAACAGATACGCAGTATTTT. As protein: CAISDSGTSGAARTDTQYF.

The rearrangement uses TRBV4-2 and TRBJ2-7; D may be TRBD1 or TRBD2 (6 bases each). Germline CDR1 LGHNA, CDR2 YNFKEQ. With 3 bases removed from V and 2 bases from J, the gap between germline ends came to 11 bases. This CDR3 region has 14 residues. The CDR3 DNA follows: TGTGCCAGCAGCCAGGGGGGCATAACCTACGAGCAGTACTTC. It yields the protein CASSQGGITYEQYF.

Details on this clone: One end of the junction does not line up with germline, which may come from a read error. Other DNA sequences in this specimen translate into the identical CDR3. The V call is TRBV7-9, the J call TRBJ1-1; a weak D match, TRBD1 (5 bases). This CDR3 has 14 amino acids. Germline assignment: CDR1 SEHNR and CDR2 FQNEAQ (reference sequence). The CDR3 reads CASSFSGTNTEAFF. CDR3 in DNA: TGTGCCAGCAGCTTTTCAGGGACGAACACTGAGGCTTTCTTT.

The J gene is TRBJ1-6, the V gene TRBV11-3; D is uncertain. The V gene's germline CDR1 is SGHNT and CDR2 YENEEA. Trimming took 5 bases from V and 4 from J, leaving 6 bases between them. The CDR3 length is 13 residues. This CDR3 reads CASSPDYNSPLHF. CDR3 nucleotides: TGTGCCAGCAGCCCCGATTATAATTCACCCCTCCACTTT.

The chain uses TRBV4-1 and TRBJ2-1; 7 bases line up with TRBD1. Germline CDR1 is MGHRA and CDR2 is YSYEKL. With V trimmed by 0 bases and J by 8 bases, 16 bases remained unmatched. The CDR3 totals 18 residues. The CDR3 loop reads CASSQETPGTDDPHEQFF. CDR3 bases: TGCGCCAGCAGCCAAGAAACCCCCGGGACAGATGACCCTCATGAGCAGTTCTTC.

This rearrangement joins TRBV7-9 to TRBJ2-3; no definite D call. CDR1 is SEHNR and CDR2 is FQNEAQ in the germline V gene (reference sequence). V was cut by 5 bases and J by 2 bases, with 14 bases left in between. The CDR3 consists of 15 residues. DNA for the CDR3: TGTGCCAGCAGCCATAAGGCCAGTCTCACAGATACGCAGTATTTT. Its translation: CASSHKASLTDTQYF.

This chain uses TRBV7-3 with TRBJ1-2; 7 nucleotides line up with TRBD1. Germline loops: CDR1 SGHTA, CDR2 FQGTGA. CDR3 length equals 17 residues. Germline trimming cut 3 bases from V and 3 bases from J; bases unmatched to any gene: 13. Written as DNA, the CDR3 is TGTGCCAGCAGCTTCCCGGGGGGTGGACAGGACCACTATGGCTACACCTTC. Translation gives CASSFPGGGQDHYGYTF. Supplemented by reference TRBV7-3 and TRBJ1-2, the full variable domain reads GAGVSQTPSNKVTEKGKYVELRCDPISGHTALYWYRQSLGQGPEFLIYFQGTGAADDSGLPNDRFFAVRPEGSVSTLKIQRTERGDSAVYLCASSFPGGGQDHYGYTFGSGTRLTVV.

The rearrangement links TRBV7-3 to TRBJ1-2, with 8 nucleotides matching TRBD1. CDR3 length equals 13 residues. Germline values: CDR1 SGHTA, CDR2 FQGTGA. V dropped 10 bases and J dropped 6; count of bases not matched to a gene: 10. The CDR3 sequence is CATKLDRVDGYTF. CDR3 nucleotide sequence: TGTGCCACAAAGCTGGACAGGGTAGATGGCTACACCTTC.

This clone was counted only a few times. The V call is TRBV24-1, the J call TRBJ2-7; the D is unclear. V dropped 0 bases and J dropped 6 bases, with 8 bases sitting between them. CDR1 is KGHDR and CDR2 is SFDVKD in the germline V gene. This CDR3 has 13 amino acids. CDR3 DNA: TGTGCCACCAGTGATTTGAGTAGGAGCGAGCAGTACTTC. Amino acids: CATSDLSRSEQYF.

The chain carries TRBV6-2 or TRBV6-3 and TRBJ1-2; the D gene is possibly TRBD1 (5 bases). Trimming took 6 bases from V and 5 from J, leaving 22 bases between them. Germline V gives CDR1 MNHEY, CDR2 SVGEGT. CDR3 length equals 16 residues. The CDR3 DNA follows: TGTGCCAGCAGCCCCGATGGACAATCCTCGAGGTATGGCTACACCTTC. Its translation is CASSPDGQSSRYGYTF.

The chain couples TRBV7-3 to TRBJ2-2; either TRBD1 or TRBD2 may supply D (5 bases each). The germline V and J ends were trimmed by 1 base and 4 bases, with 16 bases remaining between them. The CDR3 is 17 residues long. Germline assignment: CDR1 SGHTA and CDR2 FQGTGA. DNA of the CDR3: TGTGCCAGCAGCTTAAAAATCCAGGGACCTTCCACCGGGGAGCTGTTTTTT. It is translated as CASSLKIQGPSTGELFF. Complete variable domain (other parts from reference TRBV7-3 and TRBJ2-2): GAGVSQTPSNKVTEKGKYVELRCDPISGHTALYWYRQSLGQGPEFLIYFQGTGAADDSGLPNDRFFAVRPEGSVSTLKIQRTERGDSAVYLCASSLKIQGPSTGELFFGEGSRLTVL.

V gene TRBV7-2 combines with J gene TRBJ2-3; the D is unclear. Looked up from germline, CDR1 is SGHTA and CDR2 is FQGNSA. With 3 bases removed from V and 4 bases from J, the gap between germline ends came to 8 bases. The CDR3 is made up of 13 amino acids. CDR3 DNA: TGTGCCAGCAGCTTTGGGTCCGCAGATACGCAGTATTTT. As protein: CASSFGSADTQYF. Supplemented by reference TRBV7-2 and TRBJ2-3, the full variable domain reads GAGVSQSPSNKVTEKGKDVELRCDPISGHTALYWYRQSLGQGLEFLIYFQGNSAPDKSGLPSDRFSAERTGGSVSTLTIQRTQQEDSAVYLCASSFGSADTQYFGPGTRLTVL.

The gene calls are TRBV10-3 and TRBJ2-1; 8 positions match TRBD2. The V segment lost 10 bases and the J segment 7 bases; nucleotides outside the gene matches: 12. This CDR3 has 14 residues. Germline V gene sequence: CDR1 ENHRY, CDR2 SYGVKD. CDR3 nucleotides: TGTGCCAACAAGACGGGAGGGCCGAAGAATGAGCAGTTCTTC. It is translated as CANKTGGPKNEQFF.

This chain links TRBV7-9 with TRBJ2-1; perhaps TRBD2 as D (6 bases). This CDR3 comprises 15 residues. Germline CDR1 is SEHNR and CDR2 is FQNEAQ (reference sequence). The V and J ends lost 1 base and 2 bases respectively, with 9 bases between them. The DNA for the CDR3 is TGTGCCAGCAGCTTAGGCGGGAAGCCCTACAATGAGCAGTTCTTC. Translated: CASSLGGKPYNEQFF.

V usage is TRBV6-6 and J usage is TRBJ1-3, with D unresolved. From germline, CDR1 is MNHNY and CDR2 SVGAGI (reference sequence). The germline V and J ends were trimmed by 11 bases and 0 bases, with 14 bases remaining between them. The CDR3 contains 14 residues. CDR3 nucleotide sequence: TGTGCCGGTTCCAGAGAGCCCTCTGGAAACACCATATATTTT. This gives the protein CAGSREPSGNTIYF.

The CDR3 region is CASSDSRVYTEAFF. DNA of the CDR3: TGTGCCAGCTCCGACAGTAGGGTGTACACTGAAGCTTTCTTT. The gene calls are TRBV25-1 and TRBJ1-1, with D possibly being TRBD1 (5 bases). The CDR3 spans 14 residues. Trimming cost V 8 bases and J 3 bases, with 16 bases left between them. In germline, CDR1 is MGHDK, CDR2 SYGVNS. Drawing the rest from reference TRBV25-1 and TRBJ1-1, the complete variable domain is EADIYQTPRYLVIGTGKKITLECSQTMGHDKMYWYQQDPGMELHLIHYSYGVNSTEKGDLSSESTVSRIRTEHFPLTLESARPSHTSQYLCASSDSRVYTEAFFGQGTRLTVV.

The CDR3 region is CASSLVGTEQFF. The CDR3 nucleotides read TGTGCCAGCAGTCTAGTAGGAACTGAGCAGTTCTTC. V usage is TRBV12-3 or TRBV12-4 and J usage is TRBJ2-1; no clear D. The CDR3 spans 12 residues. Trimming shortened V by 5 bases and J by 9 bases, and 11 bases separated the two germline ends.

This chain connects TRBV14 to TRBJ2-5; no definite D call. V shed 0 bases and J shed 2 bases, with 10 bases lying between them. Germline V gene sequence: CDR1 SGHDN, CDR2 FVKESK. CDR3 length equals 15 residues. CDR3 DNA: TGTGCCAGCAGCCAAGATCCCAGGCAACAAGAGACCCAGTACTTC. Residues: CASSQDPRQQETQYF.